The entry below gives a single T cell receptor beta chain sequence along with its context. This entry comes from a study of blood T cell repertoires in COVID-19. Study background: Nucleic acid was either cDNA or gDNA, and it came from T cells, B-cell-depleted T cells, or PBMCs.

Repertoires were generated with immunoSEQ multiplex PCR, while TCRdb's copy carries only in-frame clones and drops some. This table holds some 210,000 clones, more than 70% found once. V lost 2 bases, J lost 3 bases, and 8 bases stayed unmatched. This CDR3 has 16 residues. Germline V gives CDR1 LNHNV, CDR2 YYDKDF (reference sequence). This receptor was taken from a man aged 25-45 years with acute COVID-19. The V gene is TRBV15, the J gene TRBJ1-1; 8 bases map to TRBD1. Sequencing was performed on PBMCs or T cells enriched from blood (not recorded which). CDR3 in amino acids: CATSRFSQGDDTEAFF. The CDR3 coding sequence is TGTGCCACCAGCAGATTTTCACAGGGGGATGACACTGAAGCTTTCTTT. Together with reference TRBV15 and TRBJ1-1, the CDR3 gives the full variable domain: DAMVIQNPRYQVTQFGKPVTLSCSQTLNHNVMYWYQQKSSQAPKLLFHYYDKDFNNEADTPDNFQSRRPNTSFCFLDIRSPGLGDTAMYLCATSRFSQGDDTEAFFGQGTRLTVV.